Given below is one T cell receptor beta chain in context. This sample was included in a study of blood T cell repertoires in COVID-19. Looking at the study overall: COVID-19 samples collected from the United States, Italy and Spain covered acute and convalescent phases. PBMCs, B-cell-depleted T cells, or T cells were the source of the cDNA or gDNA that made up the material.

The CDR3 totals 14 residues. The V gene lost 3 bases and the J gene lost 6 bases, with 15 bases spanning the gap. The germline V gene has CDR1 SGHAT and CDR2 FQDESV (reference sequence). Original handling: Amplifying reference gene primers gave estimates of nucleated cell counts. Method: immunoSEQ multiplex PCR; TCRdb's copy keeps in-frame clones and lacks some. Clonal size and the V and J genes are those of that table, whereas D and trimming came from the DNA. The data show approximately 150,000 clones, approximately 80% seen once. V usage is TRBV11-1 and J usage is TRBJ2-7; D is perhaps TRBD1 (6 bases). The sample consisted of peripheral blood. This clonotype was obtained from a human donor in a cohort sampled during active COVID-19. For the CDR3, the DNA is TGTGCCAGCAGCTTTCGGACAGTAAATTCCGAGCAGTACTTC. Translated: CASSFRTVNSEQYF.